This T cell receptor beta chain was retrieved from a study of CD8 T cells in ankylosing spondylitis. Study results and caveats: Blood from ankylosing spondylitis patients appeared to carry a characteristic roughly 8-variant TCR beta motif.

This clonotype was counted many times. What it binds is not known. CDR1 MNHNY and CDR2 SVGAGI come from the germline V gene (reference sequence). The CDR3 contains 12 residues. V lost 3 bases, J lost 7 bases, and 10 bases lay in between. TCR beta libraries were made by quantitative 5'-RACE with molecular barcodes. TCRdb processed the 5' RACE reads anew with MiXCR; each CDR3 protein has one entry. Of around 210,000 distinct CDR3 sequences detected, less than 9.5% appear once; the ten largest clones hold 4.5% to 5%. The chain has TRBV6-6 and TRBJ2-7, with D tentatively TRBD1 (5 bases). The receptor was isolated from a female donor with ankylosing spondylitis or in good health (not recorded which). Sequencing was carried out using blood, either unsorted or a sorted T cell fraction (not recorded which). The CDR3 coding sequence is TGTGCCAGCAGTTATCCAGGGCAAGAGCAGTACTTC. Its translation: CASSYPGQEQYF.